This entry lists 31 T cell receptor beta chains sequenced from one sample in a study of neoadjuvant anti-PD-1 for oral cavity cancer. Some clones are missing from TCRdb's copy, which holds only in-frame ones; the method was immunoSEQ multiplex PCR. The table includes some 33,000 clones, around 87% detected once. The sample was PBMCs, taken before nivolumab (anti-PD-1) treatment. Receptors were obtained from a person aged 35-80 years with oral cavity squamous cell carcinoma.

Regarding this clone: One junction end disagrees with the germline gene, perhaps due to a read error. The rearrangement links TRBV7-2 to TRBJ2-1; 10 bases are a match to TRBD1. The CDR3 length is 12 residues. CDR1 is SGHTA, CDR2 FQGNSA, per germline. For the CDR3, the DNA is TGTGCCAGCAGTTTGACAGGGGGCGCAACACTCTTC. Its protein product is CASSLTGGATLF.

This chain joins TRBV5-5 and TRBJ2-1; perhaps TRBD2 as D (6 bases). Trimming took off 4 bases at V and 7 bases at J, with 18 bases between the two ends. Germline V gene sequence: CDR1 SGHKS, CDR2 YYEKEE (reference sequence). The CDR3 sequence is 15 residues long. The CDR3 nucleotides read TGTGCCAGCAGCCACCGGGACTCCCCGGGTAATGAGCAGTTCTTC. Its translation is CASSHRDSPGNEQFF.

This chain joins TRBV27 and TRBJ1-1; the D is unclear. Germline CDR1 reads MNHEY; CDR2 reads SMNVEV (reference sequence). The CDR3 has 14 amino acids. Trimming pared 5 bases from V and 1 base from J, leaving 11 bases between. This CDR3 reads CASSPHGANTEAFF. CDR3 nucleotide sequence: TGTGCCAGCAGTCCCCACGGAGCGAACACTGAAGCTTTCTTT.

V and J are TRBV6-1 and TRBJ1-2; 12 bases are shared with TRBD1. The J segment lost 8 bases and the V segment lost 8 bases, leaving 3 bases of the junction unmatched. The CDR3 runs to 12 residues. Looked up from germline, CDR1 is MNHNS and CDR2 is SASEGT. CDR3 loop: CASLGTGGGYTF. The CDR3 region has the DNA TGTGCCAGCCTCGGGACAGGGGGCGGCTACACCTTC.

This sequence joins TRBV7-9 and TRBJ2-3, with 12 bases lining up with TRBD2. CDR3 size: 19 residues. V shed 3 bases, J shed 2 bases, and the junction held 12 bases outside the gene matches. The germline V gene has CDR1 SEHNR and CDR2 FQNEAQ (reference sequence). DNA of the CDR3: TGTGCCAGCAGCTTTGCTAGCGGGGGGGACCTGCTTAACACAGATACGCAGTATTTT. It is translated as CASSFASGGDLLNTDTQYF.

This clone was observed once. V usage is TRBV19 and J usage is TRBJ1-5; 9 bases are shared with TRBD1. CDR1 LNHDA and CDR2 SQIVND come from the germline V gene (reference sequence). The CDR3 length is 19 residues. The V gene end was trimmed by 2 bases and the J gene end by 7 bases; junction bases not matched to a gene: 18. The CDR3 region is CASSITGQGSWVIRQPQHF. The CDR3 nucleotides read TGTGCCAGTAGTATAACAGGACAGGGGTCATGGGTAATAAGACAGCCCCAGCATTTT.

The chain couples TRBV6-1 to TRBJ2-7; 10 nucleotides line up with TRBD1. This CDR3 contains 15 residues. Germline values: CDR1 MNHNS, CDR2 SASEGT. Trimming removed 5 bases from V and 7 bases from J; junction bases left unmatched: 11. CDR3 region: CASSTGQGSSREQYF. The CDR3, as DNA: TGTGCCAGCAGTACGGGACAGGGGTCTTCTCGGGAGCAGTACTTC.

The rearrangement joins TRBV5-6 to TRBJ2-7; a possible D gene is TRBD1 (5 bases). The CDR3 spans 16 residues. Germline CDR1 and CDR2: SGHDT and YYEEEE. The V gene lost 3 bases and the J gene lost 2 bases, with 18 bases spanning the gap. The CDR3 DNA sequence: TGTGCCAGCAGCTCGATAACCAGGGTACTCCCCTACGAGCAGTACTTC. Residues: CASSSITRVLPYEQYF.

The chain combines TRBV6-5 with TRBJ2-1; D gene uncertain. V lost 2 bases to trimming and J lost 4 bases, with 6 bases between them. Germline loops: CDR1 MNHEY, CDR2 SVGAGI. The CDR3 totals 13 residues. The chain's CDR3 is CASSYGPYNEQFF. In nucleotides, the CDR3 is TGTGCCAGCAGTTACGGGCCTTACAATGAGCAGTTCTTC.

The chain is built from TRBV11-3 and TRBJ2-5; the D gene is possibly TRBD1 (6 bases). Trimming took 6 bases from V and 4 from J, leaving 12 bases between them. This CDR3 spans 13 amino acids. Germline lookup yields CDR1 SGHNT and CDR2 YENEEA. The chain's CDR3 is CASSQGHRETQYF. The CDR3, as DNA: TGTGCCAGCAGTCAGGGGCATCGAGAGACCCAGTACTTC. The full variable domain, rest sourced from reference TRBV11-3 and TRBJ2-5, is EAGVVQSPRYKIIEKKQPVAFWCNPISGHNTLYWYLQNLGQGPELLIRYENEEAVDDSQLPKDRFSAERLKGVDSTLKIQPAELGDSAVYLCASSQGHRETQYFGPGTRLLVL.

J is TRBJ1-6 and V is TRBV10-2; D call uncertain. The CDR3 consists of 14 residues. Trimming removed 6 bases from V and 5 bases from J, with 11 bases in between. Germline assignment: CDR1 WSHSY and CDR2 SAAADI. CDR3 coding DNA: TGCGCCAGCAGGGGCCTCGGGAATAATTCACCCCTCCACTTT. Its translation: CASRGLGNNSPLHF.

For the CDR3, the DNA is TGCGCCAGCAGCCAAGAATGGCGGGGGGGCAACAATGAGCAGTTCTTC. It specifies CASSQEWRGGNNEQFF. The V call is TRBV4-3, the J call TRBJ2-1, with TRBD2 matching 9 bases. The CDR3 runs to 16 residues. Germline-derived CDR1 and CDR2 are LGHNA and YSLEER. Trimming removed 0 bases from V and 5 bases from J; junction bases left unmatched: 5.

The chain has TRBV19 and TRBJ2-5, with 8 bases lining up with TRBD1. With V trimmed by 4 bases and J by 1 base, 2 bases remained unmatched. This CDR3 spans 14 amino acids. Germline CDR1 is LNHDA and CDR2 is SQIVND (reference sequence). CDR3 sequence (DNA): TGTGCCAGTAGTAGACAGGGGACCCAAGAGACCCAGTACTTC. Protein sequence: CASSRQGTQETQYF.

The chain is built from TRBV5-1 and TRBJ1-2; D uncertain. CDR3 length equals 14 residues. V dropped 6 bases and J dropped 4 bases, with 16 bases sitting between them. CDR1 and CDR2 (germline): SGHRS, YFSETQ. The CDR3 reads CASNRAQRSYGYTF. CDR3 coding DNA: TGCGCCAGCAACCGGGCCCAGCGGAGCTATGGCTACACCTTC.

The chain links TRBV2 to TRBJ1-2; TRBD1 aligns across 9 bases. The germline V gene encodes CDR1 SNHLY and CDR2 FYNNEI. This CDR3 contains 14 residues. V dropped 6 bases and J dropped 3; count of bases not matched to a gene: 5. CDR3 bases: TGTGCCAGCAGACCTGGACAGGGGTACTATGGCTACACCTTC. As protein: CASRPGQGYYGYTF. Using reference TRBV2 and TRBJ1-2 for the parts outside the CDR3, the full variable domain is EPEVTQTPSHQVTQMGQEVILRCVPISNHLYFYWYRQILGQKVEFLVSFYNNEISEKSEIFDDQFSVERPDGSNFTLKIRSTKLEDSAMYFCASRPGQGYYGYTFGSGTRLTVV.

The chain uses TRBV4-3 and TRBJ2-7; TRBD2 is a possible D gene (6 bases). Trimming removed 2 bases from V and 1 base from J, with 18 bases in between. Germline CDR1 is LGHNA and CDR2 is YSLEER. The CDR3 extends over 17 amino acids. This chain's CDR3 is CASSQTGRGPFSYEQYF. CDR3 nucleotides: TGCGCCAGCAGCCAAACGGGGCGGGGACCCTTTTCCTACGAGCAGTACTTC.

The CDR3 region has the DNA TGTGCCAGCAGGGAACTAGGAGGGAGCAATCAGCCCCAGCATTTT. Protein: CASRELGGSNQPQHF. This sequence joins TRBV5-4 and TRBJ1-5; D is uncertain. The CDR3 length is 15 residues. Per the germline V gene, CDR1 is SGHNT and CDR2 is YYREEE (reference sequence). V was clipped by 5 bases and J by 1 base, with 13 bases between them.

The V and J genes are TRBV4-1 and TRBJ2-1; D possibly corresponds to TRBD2 (5 bases). From germline, CDR1 is MGHRA and CDR2 YSYEKL. This CDR3 region has 15 residues. With 3 bases removed from V and 0 bases from J, the gap between germline ends came to 9 bases. CDR3 sequence: CASSQPGGSYNEQFF. CDR3 sequence (DNA): TGCGCCAGCAGCCAGCCAGGAGGCTCCTACAATGAGCAGTTCTTC.

This chain connects TRBV5-4 to TRBJ1-1; 11 bases map to TRBD1. This CDR3 is built from 13 residues. V shed 4 bases and J 11 bases; nucleotides not matched to a gene: 7. Germline CDR1 and CDR2: SGHNT and YYREEE (reference sequence). The chain's CDR3 is CASSEGTGGTAFF. Here the CDR3 DNA reads TGTGCCAGCAGCGAGGGGACAGGGGGTACGGCTTTCTTT. The full variable domain, its missing parts supplied by reference TRBV5-4 and TRBJ1-1, is ETGVTQSPTHLIKTRGQQVTLRCSSQSGHNTVSWYQQALGQGPQFIFQYYREEENGRGNFPPRFSGLQFPNYSSELNVNALELDDSALYLCASSEGTGGTAFFGQGTRLTVV.

This clone was seen just once. V is TRBV7-9 and J is TRBJ2-2; perhaps TRBD1 as D (6 bases). The ends were cut back, 5 bases at V and 2 bases at J, with 12 bases in the middle. The CDR3 is made up of 15 amino acids. Germline V lookup: CDR1 SEHNR, CDR2 FQNEAQ (reference sequence). CDR3 sequence (DNA): TGTGCCAGCAGCCTACAGGGATTCAACACCGGGGAGCTGTTTTTT. It codes for CASSLQGFNTGELFF.

This chain uses TRBV14 with TRBJ2-3; unclear D gene. The germline gives CDR1 SGHDN, CDR2 FVKESK. This CDR3 is built from 13 residues. V gave up 1 base and J gave up 1 base, with 3 bases separating them. The CDR3 loop reads CASSQVGTDTQYF. CDR3 DNA: TGTGCCAGCAGCCAAGTGGGCACAGATACGCAGTATTTT.

The chain recombines TRBV6-4 with TRBJ2-3; 7 bases line up with TRBD1. Germline-derived CDR1 and CDR2 are MRHNA and SNTAGT. After removal of 3 bases from V and 2 bases from J, the junction contained 2 bases not matched to a gene. The CDR3 sequence is 14 residues long. CDR3 protein: CASSEDRATDTQYF. The CDR3 nucleotides read TGTGCCAGCAGTGAAGACAGGGCCACAGATACGCAGTATTTT.

The chain uses TRBV2 and TRBJ1-2, with D possibly matching TRBD1 (5 bases). The CDR3 spans 13 residues. V was trimmed by 3 bases and J by 4 bases, leaving 9 bases between them. CDR1 and CDR2 (germline): SNHLY, FYNNEI. CDR3 sequence reads: CASSDNRFYGYTF. CDR3 coding DNA: TGTGCCAGCAGTGACAACAGGTTCTATGGCTACACCTTC.

The V and J genes are TRBV9 and TRBJ2-2; D gene ambiguous. The CDR3 totals 15 residues. V lost 1 base to trimming and J lost 0 bases, with 7 bases between them. Germline V gene sequence: CDR1 SGDLS, CDR2 YYNGEE. The CDR3 loop is CASSVHHTNTGELFF. The CDR3 nucleotides are TGTGCCAGCAGCGTACATCATACGAACACCGGGGAGCTGTTTTTT.

This chain links TRBV6-4 with TRBJ2-2, with 10 bases aligning to TRBD2. The CDR3 is 15 residues long. The junction had 5 bases not matched to a gene; V was cut back by 5 bases and J by 5 bases. Germline lookup yields CDR1 MRHNA and CDR2 SNTAGT. The CDR3 loop reads CASSPLAGATGELFF. The CDR3 nucleotides read TGTGCCAGCAGTCCCCTAGCGGGGGCTACCGGGGAGCTGTTTTTT.

This clone was seen only a few times. V and J are TRBV2 and TRBJ1-2; the D gene is possibly TRBD1 (6 bases). Germline CDR1 and CDR2: SNHLY and FYNNEI. There are 14 residues in the CDR3. Trimming stripped 6 bases from V and 0 bases from J, with 11 bases between. The CDR3 coding sequence is TGTGCCAGCAGGAGGGACACCACTAACTATGGCTACACCTTC. It specifies CASRRDTTNYGYTF.

The chain is built from TRBV15 and TRBJ1-2; TRBD1 aligns across 9 bases. After removal of 4 bases from V and 2 bases from J, the junction contained 11 bases not matched to a gene. The CDR3 loop spans 17 amino acids. The germline V gene has CDR1 LNHNV and CDR2 YYDKDF (reference sequence). The CDR3 coding sequence is TGTGCCACCAGCATAGGACAGGGGTTATCGCTCAACTATGGCTACACCTTC. Protein sequence: CATSIGQGLSLNYGYTF.

The chain couples TRBV19 to TRBJ2-2; 7 bases agree with TRBD1. The V gene end was trimmed by 3 bases and the J gene end by 3 bases; junction bases not matched to a gene: 4. The CDR3 loop spans 15 amino acids. Per germline, CDR1 LNHDA and CDR2 SQIVND (reference sequence). The CDR3 loop is CASSIRDRYTGELFF. DNA for the CDR3: TGTGCCAGTAGTATCAGGGACAGATACACCGGGGAGCTGTTTTTT. Variable domain in full (rest from reference TRBV19 and TRBJ2-2): DGGITQSPKYLFRKEGQNVTLSCEQNLNHDAMYWYRQDPGQGLRLIYYSQIVNDFQKGDIAEGYSVSREKKESFPLTVTSAQKNPTAFYLCASSIRDRYTGELFFGEGSRLTVL.

V and J are TRBV4-3 and TRBJ2-5; D perhaps matches TRBD1 (5 bases). This CDR3 has 13 amino acids. Trimming cost V 1 base and J 7 bases, with 10 bases left between them. CDR1 and CDR2 from the germline V gene are LGHNA and YSLEER. CDR3 sequence: CASSQVSTGTQYF. The CDR3 nucleotides are TGCGCCAGCAGCCAAGTGAGCACAGGGACCCAGTACTTC.

The genes are TRBV6-5 and TRBJ2-3; D is unresolved. Per the germline V gene, CDR1 is MNHEY and CDR2 is SVGAGI. Trimming took off 0 bases at V and 6 bases at J, with 10 bases between the two ends. The CDR3 length is 14 residues. Here the CDR3 DNA reads TGTGCCAGCAGTTACTCGAAGGCAGTTGATACGCAGTATTTT. Its protein is CASSYSKAVDTQYF.

The V and J genes are TRBV21-1 and TRBJ2-5; the table's D gene call, TRBD1, was not cross checked with the DNA. TRBV21-1 represents a pseudogene. This CDR3 region has 14 residues. The CDR3 DNA reads as TGTGCCAGCAGCAAGAGACATAACCAAGAGACCCAGTACTTC. Its protein is CASSKRHNQETQYF.